This TCR beta chain was sequenced for a study of blood T cell repertoires in COVID-19. Study information: Some COVID-19 samples were acute and others convalescent; all came from the United States, Italy and Spain. Sources were T cells, B-cell-depleted T cells, or PBMCs; the material itself was cDNA or gDNA.

Original methodology: Quantification of nucleated cells was approximated via reference gene primer amplification. Produced via immunoSEQ multiplex PCR; TCRdb's table is partial and in-frame only. The DNA gave D and trimming, while V, J and clone size come from that table. The sample lists 300,000 to 400,000 clones, around 89% seen once, with around 1.6% in the top ten. One Seattle source followed patients from active infection through their disease course. Between the trimmed V and J ends, which lost 0 bases and 0 bases, there was a span of 15 bases. CDR1 and CDR2 from the germline V gene are LGHNA and YNFKEQ. CDR3 length: 18 residues.

The sample taken for sequencing was peripheral blood. The receptor comes from a woman aged 25 to 39 with COVID-19, enrolled during active disease. The J gene is TRBJ1-3, the V gene TRBV4-2; tentatively, D is TRBD1 (5 bases). CDR3 nucleotide sequence: TGTGCCAGCAGCCAAGAGGGGGGAGGTACGAGCTCTGGAAACACCATATATTTT. Protein: CASSQEGGGTSSGNTIYF.